This T cell receptor beta chain originates from a study of blood T cell repertoires in COVID-19. For the study at large: Material from acute and convalescent COVID-19 was sourced from the United States, Italy and Spain. In each case, the material was cDNA or gDNA derived from T cells, B-cell-depleted T cells, or PBMCs.

The CDR3 sequence is 13 residues long. In germline, CDR1 is ENHRY, CDR2 SYGVKD. V shed 4 bases and J 5 bases; nucleotides not matched to a gene: 2. Original processing methods: Amplification of reference gene primers was used by the study to estimate nucleated cell counts. Profiling relied on immunoSEQ multiplex PCR, and the TCRdb table lists in-frame clones only, not all of them. V, J and clone size derive from that table, while D and trimming were established from the DNA sequence. The sample lists about 80,000 clones; about 85% were seen once. The chain has TRBV10-3 and TRBJ1-1, with 9 bases lining up with TRBD1. The sequence was collected from a human donor in a cohort sampled during active COVID-19. The specimen was peripheral blood. DNA for the CDR3: TGTGCCATCAGTGCCGACAGGGGGACTGAAGCTTTCTTT. Translating gives CAISADRGTEAFF.